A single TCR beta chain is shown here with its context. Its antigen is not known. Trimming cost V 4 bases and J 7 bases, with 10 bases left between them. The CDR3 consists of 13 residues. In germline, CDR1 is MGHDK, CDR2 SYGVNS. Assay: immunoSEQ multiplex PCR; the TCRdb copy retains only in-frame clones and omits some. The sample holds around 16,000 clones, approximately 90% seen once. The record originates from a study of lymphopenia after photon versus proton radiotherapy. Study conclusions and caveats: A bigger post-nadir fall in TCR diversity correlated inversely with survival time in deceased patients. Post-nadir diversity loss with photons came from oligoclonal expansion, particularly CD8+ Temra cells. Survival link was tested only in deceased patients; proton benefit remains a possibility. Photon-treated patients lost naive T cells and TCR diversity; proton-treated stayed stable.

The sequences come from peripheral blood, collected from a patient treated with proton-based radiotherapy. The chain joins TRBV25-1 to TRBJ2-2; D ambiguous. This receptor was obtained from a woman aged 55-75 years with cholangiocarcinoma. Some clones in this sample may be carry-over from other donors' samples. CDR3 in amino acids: CASSVLLGGELFF. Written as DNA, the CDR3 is TGTGCCAGCAGTGTACTTTTGGGCGGGGAGCTGTTTTTT.